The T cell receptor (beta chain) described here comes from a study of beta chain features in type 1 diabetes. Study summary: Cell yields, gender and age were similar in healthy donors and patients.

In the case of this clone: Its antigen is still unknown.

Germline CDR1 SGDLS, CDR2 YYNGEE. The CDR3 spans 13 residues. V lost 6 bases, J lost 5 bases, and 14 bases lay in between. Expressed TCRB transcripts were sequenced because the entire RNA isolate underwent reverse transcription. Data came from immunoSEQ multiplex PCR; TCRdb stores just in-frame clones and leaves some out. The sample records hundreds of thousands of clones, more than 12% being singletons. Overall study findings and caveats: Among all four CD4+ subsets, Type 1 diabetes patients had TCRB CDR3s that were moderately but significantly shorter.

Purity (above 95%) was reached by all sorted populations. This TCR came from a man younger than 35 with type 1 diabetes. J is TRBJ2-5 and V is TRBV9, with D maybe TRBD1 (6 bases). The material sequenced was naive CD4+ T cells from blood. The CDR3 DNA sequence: TGTGCCAGCACCGGTGGGCAGGGGGAGACCCAGTACTTC. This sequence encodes CASTGGQGETQYF.